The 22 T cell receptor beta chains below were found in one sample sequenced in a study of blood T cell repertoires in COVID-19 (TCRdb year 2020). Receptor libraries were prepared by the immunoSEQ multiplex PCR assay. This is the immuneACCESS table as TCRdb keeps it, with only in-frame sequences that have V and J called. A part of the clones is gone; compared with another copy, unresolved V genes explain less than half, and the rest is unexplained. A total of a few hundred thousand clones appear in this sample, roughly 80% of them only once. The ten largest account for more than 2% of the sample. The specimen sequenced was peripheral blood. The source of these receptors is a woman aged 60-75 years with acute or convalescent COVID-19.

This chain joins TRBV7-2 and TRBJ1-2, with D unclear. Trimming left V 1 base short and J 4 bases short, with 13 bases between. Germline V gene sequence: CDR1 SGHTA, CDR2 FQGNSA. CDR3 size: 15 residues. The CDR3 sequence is CASSLDLGRPYGYTF. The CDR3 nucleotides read TGTGCCAGCAGCTTAGATCTAGGGAGGCCCTATGGCTACACCTTC.

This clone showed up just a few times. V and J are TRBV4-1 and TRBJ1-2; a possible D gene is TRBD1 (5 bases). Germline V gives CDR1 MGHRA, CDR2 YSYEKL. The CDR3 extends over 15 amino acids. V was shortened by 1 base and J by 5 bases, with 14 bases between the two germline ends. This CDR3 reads CASSQGGSGEYGYTF. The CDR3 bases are TGCGCCAGCAGCCAAGGTGGATCGGGGGAATATGGCTACACCTTC.

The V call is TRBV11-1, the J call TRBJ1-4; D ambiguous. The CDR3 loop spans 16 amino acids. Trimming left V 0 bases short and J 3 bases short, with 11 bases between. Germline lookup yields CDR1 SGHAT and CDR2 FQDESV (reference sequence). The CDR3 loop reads CASSLAPAGSNEKLFF. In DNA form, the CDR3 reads TGTGCCAGCAGCTTAGCGCCTGCGGGATCTAATGAAAAACTGTTTTTT.

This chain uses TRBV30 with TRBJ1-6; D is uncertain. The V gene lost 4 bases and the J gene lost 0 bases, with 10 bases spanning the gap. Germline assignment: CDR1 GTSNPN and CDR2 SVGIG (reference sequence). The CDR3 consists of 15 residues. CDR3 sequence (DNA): TGTGCCTGGACCGGCGGCGGCTCCTATAATTCACCCCTCCACTTT. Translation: CAWTGGGSYNSPLHF.

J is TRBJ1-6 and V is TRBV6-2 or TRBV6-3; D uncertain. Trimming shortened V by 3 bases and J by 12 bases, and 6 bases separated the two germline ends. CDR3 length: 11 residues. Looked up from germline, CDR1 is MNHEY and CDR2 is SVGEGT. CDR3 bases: TGTGCCAGCAGTTATGGAGGACCCCTCCACTTT. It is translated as CASSYGGPLHF.

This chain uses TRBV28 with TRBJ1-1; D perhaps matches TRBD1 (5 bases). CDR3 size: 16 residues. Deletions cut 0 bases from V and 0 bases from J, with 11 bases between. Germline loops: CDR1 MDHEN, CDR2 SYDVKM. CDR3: CASSLWSQGVNTEAFF. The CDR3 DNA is TGTGCCAGCAGTTTATGGTCCCAGGGTGTGAACACTGAAGCTTTCTTT.

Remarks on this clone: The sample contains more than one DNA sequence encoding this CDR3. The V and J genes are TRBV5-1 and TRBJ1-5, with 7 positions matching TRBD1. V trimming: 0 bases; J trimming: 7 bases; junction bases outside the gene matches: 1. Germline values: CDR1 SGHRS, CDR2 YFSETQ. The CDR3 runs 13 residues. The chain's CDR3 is CASSLAGGQPQHF. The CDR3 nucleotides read TGCGCCAGCAGCTTGGCAGGGGGACAGCCCCAGCATTTT.

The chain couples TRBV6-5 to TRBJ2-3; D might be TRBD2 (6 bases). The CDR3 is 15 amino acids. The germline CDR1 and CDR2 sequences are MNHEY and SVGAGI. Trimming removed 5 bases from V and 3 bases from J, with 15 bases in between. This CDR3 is CASSRGGGRTDTQYF. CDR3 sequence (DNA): TGTGCCAGCAGTAGGGGAGGAGGAAGGACAGATACGCAGTATTTT.

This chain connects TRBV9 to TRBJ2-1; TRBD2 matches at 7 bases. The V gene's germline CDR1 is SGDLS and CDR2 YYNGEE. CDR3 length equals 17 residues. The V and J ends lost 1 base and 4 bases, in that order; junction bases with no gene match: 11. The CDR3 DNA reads TGTGCCAGCAGCGTATCGGGTCGGGCTAGCGGTTACAATGAGCAGTTCTTC. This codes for CASSVSGRASGYNEQFF.

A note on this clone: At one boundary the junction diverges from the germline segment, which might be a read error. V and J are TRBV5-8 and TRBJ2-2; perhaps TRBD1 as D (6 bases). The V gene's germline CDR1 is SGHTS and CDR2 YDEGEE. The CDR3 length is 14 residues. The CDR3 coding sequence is TGTGCCGGCAGCTTGCAGGGGCGAAGCGGGGAGCTGTTTTTT. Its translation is CAGSLQGRSGELFF.

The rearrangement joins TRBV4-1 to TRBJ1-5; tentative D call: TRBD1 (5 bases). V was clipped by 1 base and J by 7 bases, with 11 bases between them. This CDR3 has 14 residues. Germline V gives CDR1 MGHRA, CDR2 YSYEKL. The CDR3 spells CASSQVRVGQPQHF. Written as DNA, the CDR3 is TGCGCCAGCAGCCAAGTCAGGGTGGGACAGCCCCAGCATTTT.

This chain's CDR3 is CASSTQGTLSYGYTF. The CDR3 DNA reads as TGTGCCAGCAGTACCCAGGGGACGCTTAGCTATGGCTACACCTTC. The V gene is TRBV6-6, the J gene TRBJ1-2; tentatively, D is TRBD1 (6 bases). The CDR3 contains 15 residues. Trimming removed 5 bases from V and 4 bases from J, with 17 bases in between. Germline-derived CDR1 and CDR2 are MNHNY and SVGAGI (reference sequence).

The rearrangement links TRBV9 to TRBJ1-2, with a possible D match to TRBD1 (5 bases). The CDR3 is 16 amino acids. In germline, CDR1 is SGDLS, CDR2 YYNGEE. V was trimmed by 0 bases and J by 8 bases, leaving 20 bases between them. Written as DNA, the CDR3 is TGTGCCAGCAGCGTAGCTGGAGGGTGGGGGAAGTGGGGCTACACCTTC. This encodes CASSVAGGWGKWGYTF.

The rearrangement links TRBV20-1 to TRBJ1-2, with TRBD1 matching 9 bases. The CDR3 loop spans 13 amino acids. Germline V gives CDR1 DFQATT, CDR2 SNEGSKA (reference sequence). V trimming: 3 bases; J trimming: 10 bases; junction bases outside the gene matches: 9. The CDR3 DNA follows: TGCAGTGCTAGTTCAGGGACAGGGTTAATCTACACCTTC. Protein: CSASSGTGLIYTF.

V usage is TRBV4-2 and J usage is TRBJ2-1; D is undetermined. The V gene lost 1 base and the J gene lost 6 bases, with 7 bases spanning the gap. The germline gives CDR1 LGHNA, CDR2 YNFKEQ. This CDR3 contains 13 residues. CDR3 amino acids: CASSQVSSNEQFF. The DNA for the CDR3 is TGTGCCAGCAGCCAAGTATCTTCCAATGAGCAGTTCTTC.

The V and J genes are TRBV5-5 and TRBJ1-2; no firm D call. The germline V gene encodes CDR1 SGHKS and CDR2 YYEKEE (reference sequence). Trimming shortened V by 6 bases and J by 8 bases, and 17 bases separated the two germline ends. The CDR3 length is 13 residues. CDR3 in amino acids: CASTAGVLEGYTF. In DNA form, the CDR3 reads TGTGCCAGCACCGCGGGAGTCCTTGAGGGCTACACCTTC.

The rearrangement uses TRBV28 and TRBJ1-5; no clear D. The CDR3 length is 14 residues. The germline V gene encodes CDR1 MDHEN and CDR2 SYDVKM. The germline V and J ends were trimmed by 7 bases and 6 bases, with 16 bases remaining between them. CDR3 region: CASKRNRMGQPQHF. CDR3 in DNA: TGTGCCAGCAAGCGCAATAGGATGGGTCAGCCCCAGCATTTT.

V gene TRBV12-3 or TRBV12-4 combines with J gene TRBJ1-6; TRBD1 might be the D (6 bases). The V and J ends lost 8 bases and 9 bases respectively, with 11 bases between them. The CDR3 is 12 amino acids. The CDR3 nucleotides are TGTGCCAGCGCCTTAGGGGGTTCACCCCTCCACTTT. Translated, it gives CASALGGSPLHF.

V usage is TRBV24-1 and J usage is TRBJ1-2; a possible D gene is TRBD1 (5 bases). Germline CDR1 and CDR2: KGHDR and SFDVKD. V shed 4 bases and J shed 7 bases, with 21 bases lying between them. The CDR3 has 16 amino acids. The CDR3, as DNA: TGTGCCACCAGTGACCACCAAGGGGTCTTCCCGGGTGGCTACACCTTC. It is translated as CATSDHQGVFPGGYTF.

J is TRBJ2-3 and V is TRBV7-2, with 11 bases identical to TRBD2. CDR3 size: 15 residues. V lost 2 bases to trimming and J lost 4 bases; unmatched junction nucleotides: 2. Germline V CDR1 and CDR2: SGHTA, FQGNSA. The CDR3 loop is CASSLLAGGPDTQYF. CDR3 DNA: TGTGCCAGCAGCTTACTAGCGGGGGGACCAGATACGCAGTATTTT.

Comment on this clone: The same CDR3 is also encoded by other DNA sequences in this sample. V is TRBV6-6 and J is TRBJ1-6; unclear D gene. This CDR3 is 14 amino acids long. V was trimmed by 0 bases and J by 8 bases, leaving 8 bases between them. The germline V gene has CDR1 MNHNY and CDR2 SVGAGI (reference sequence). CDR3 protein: CASSYSGGDSPLHF. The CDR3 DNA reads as TGTGCCAGCAGTTACTCCGGCGGGGATTCACCCCTCCACTTT.

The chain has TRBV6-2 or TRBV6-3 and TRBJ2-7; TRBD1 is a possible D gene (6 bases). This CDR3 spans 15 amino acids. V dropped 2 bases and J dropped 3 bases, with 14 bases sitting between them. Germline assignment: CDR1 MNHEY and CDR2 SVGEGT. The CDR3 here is CASSYDGQRYYEQYF. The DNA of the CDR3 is TGTGCCAGCAGTTACGATGGACAGCGATACTACGAGCAGTACTTC.